The rows below give T cell receptor beta chains drawn from one sample of a study of radiotherapy plus CTLA-4 blockade in lung cancer. The table came from immunoSEQ multiplex PCR; TCRdb's copy has only in-frame clones and leaves some out. Among just over 35,000 clones listed, approximately 89% were seen once. The sample here was peripheral blood, taken from a patient treated with radiotherapy plus ipilimumab. The origin of the receptors is a human donor with non-small cell lung cancer who had stable disease on radiotherapy plus ipilimumab. Each CDR3 is given with its conserved first and last residue. D genes are given only for firm matches. Clone size is not always given. Where it is, it says once, few, many or a class for expanded clones.

14,.,.,TRBV28,TRBJ1-5,TGTGCCAGCAGCAAAGGGGGTAGGGATCAGCCCCAGCATTTT,CASSKGGRDQPQHF
13,.,TRBD1,TRBV28,TRBJ2-5,TGTGCCAGCAGTGCCCACAGGGGAGAGACCCAGTACTTC,CASSAHRGETQYF
16,.,TRBD2,TRBV6-1,TRBJ2-3,TGTGCCAGCAGGGAAAGGGGAGCGGGAGGGCCGGATACGCAGTATTTT,CASRERGAGGPDTQYF
17,.,TRBD2,TRBV28,TRBJ2-7,TGTGCCAGCAGTACAACGATTTCGGGGGGGCTAAGACACGAGCAGTACTTC,CASSTTISGGLRHEQYF
14,.,TRBD1,TRBV7-3,TRBJ2-1,TGTGCCAGCAGCCCGGACAGGGACTACAATGAGCAGTTCTTC,CASSPDRDYNEQFF
16,few,.,TRBV2,TRBJ1-2,TGTGCCAGCAGGGGGAGGGGAGGGGACTTATACTATGGCTACACCTTC,CASRGRGGDLYYGYTF
17,.,TRBD2,TRBV28,TRBJ2-1,TGTGCCAGCAGAGATACTAGCGGGAGGGCCTCCTACAATGAGCAGTTCTTC,CASRDTSGRASYNEQFF
15,.,.,TRBV4-1,TRBJ1-5,TGCGCCAGCAGCCCGGGGGGGGGTACCAATCAGCCCCAGCATTTT,CASSPGGGTNQPQHF
16,.,.,TRBV19,TRBJ2-3,TGTGCCAGTAGTATCGCTGGCGTGGCGGGATCCGATACGCAGTATTTT,CASSIAGVAGSDTQYF
15,.,.,TRBV14,TRBJ1-2,TGTGCCAGCAGCCTACTATATTCAGCCCTCGAGGGCTACACCTTC,CASSLLYSALEGYTF
11,.,.,TRBV6-6,TRBJ2-7,TGTGCCAGTTCGGGAAGCCTGGAGCAGTACTTC,CASSGSLEQYF
15,.,.,TRBV7-2,TRBJ1-5,TGTGCCAGCAGCTTAAGCGGTTTAGGAGAACAGCCCCAGCATTTT,CASSLSGLGEQPQHF
16,.,.,TRBV9,TRBJ2-6,TGTGCCAGCAGCGTAGGTTCAGGGGCTGGGGCCAACGTCCTGACTTTC,CASSVGSGAGANVLTF
14,.,TRBD1,TRBV6-5,TRBJ1-4,TGTGCCAGCAGACGACAGGGGGGTAATGAAAAACTGTTTTTT,CASRRQGGNEKLFF
15,.,TRBD2,TRBV10-3,TRBJ2-2,TGTGCCATCAGTGGGCGGACTAGCGGGAGTGGGGAGCTGTTTTTT,CAISGRTSGSGELFF
12,.,.,TRBV28,TRBJ1-2,TGTGCCAGCTGGGCCCGCTCCTATGGCTACACCTTC,CASWARSYGYTF
15,.,TRBD2,TRBV9,TRBJ2-7,TGTGCCAGCAGCGGCCCCTCGGGGGGGAGCTACGAGCAGTACTTC,CASSGPSGGSYEQYF